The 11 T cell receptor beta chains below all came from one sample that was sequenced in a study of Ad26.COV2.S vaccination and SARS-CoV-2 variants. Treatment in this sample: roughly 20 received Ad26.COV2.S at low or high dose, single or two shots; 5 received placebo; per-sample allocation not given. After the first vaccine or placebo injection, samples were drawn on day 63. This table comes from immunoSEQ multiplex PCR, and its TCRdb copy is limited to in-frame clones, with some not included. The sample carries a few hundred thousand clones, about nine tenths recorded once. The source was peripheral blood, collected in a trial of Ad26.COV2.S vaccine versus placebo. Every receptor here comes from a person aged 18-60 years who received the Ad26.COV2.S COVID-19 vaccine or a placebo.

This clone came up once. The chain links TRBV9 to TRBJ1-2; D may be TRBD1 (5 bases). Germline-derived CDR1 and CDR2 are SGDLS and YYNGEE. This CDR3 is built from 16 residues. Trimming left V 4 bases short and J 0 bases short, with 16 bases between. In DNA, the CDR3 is TGTGCCAGCAGCCCACAGGACGGGGCGACTAACTATGGCTACACCTTC. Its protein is CASSPQDGATNYGYTF.

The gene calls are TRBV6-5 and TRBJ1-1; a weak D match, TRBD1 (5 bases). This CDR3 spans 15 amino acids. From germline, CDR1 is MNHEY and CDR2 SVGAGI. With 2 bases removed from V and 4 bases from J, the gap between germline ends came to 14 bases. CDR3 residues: CASSYSSGGPTEAFF. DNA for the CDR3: TGTGCCAGCAGTTACAGTTCCGGGGGTCCCACTGAAGCTTTCTTT.

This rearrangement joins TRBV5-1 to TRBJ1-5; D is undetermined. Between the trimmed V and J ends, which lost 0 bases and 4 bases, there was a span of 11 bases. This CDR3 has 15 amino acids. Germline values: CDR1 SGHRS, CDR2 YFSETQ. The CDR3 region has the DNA TGCGCCAGCAGCTTGGCCGGGAGTTCAAATCAGCCCCAGCATTTT. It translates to CASSLAGSSNQPQHF.

For the CDR3, the DNA is TGTGCCAGTGGGGGGCCGGGGACCGGGGAGCTGTTTTTT. Its translation: CASGGPGTGELFF. The V call is TRBV5-6, the J call TRBJ2-2, with D perhaps being TRBD1 or TRBD2 (6 bases each). Per germline, CDR1 SGHDT and CDR2 YYEEEE. Trimming removed 8 bases at V and 5 bases at J, with 13 bases between. The CDR3 covers 13 residues.

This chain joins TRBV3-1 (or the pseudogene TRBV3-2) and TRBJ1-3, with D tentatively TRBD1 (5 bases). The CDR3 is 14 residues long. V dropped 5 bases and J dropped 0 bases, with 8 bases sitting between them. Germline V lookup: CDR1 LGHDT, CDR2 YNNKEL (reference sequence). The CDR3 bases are TGTGCCAGCAGCAAACAGGTCTCTGGAAACACCATATATTTT. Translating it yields CASSKQVSGNTIYF.

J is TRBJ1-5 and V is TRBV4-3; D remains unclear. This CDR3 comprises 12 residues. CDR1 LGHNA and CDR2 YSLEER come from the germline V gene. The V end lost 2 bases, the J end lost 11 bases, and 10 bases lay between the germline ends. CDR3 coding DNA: TGCGCCAGCAGCCAATGGAAGAGATCCCAGCATTTT. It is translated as CASSQWKRSQHF.

The CDR3 loop is CASSGTSGGPRTDTQYF. The CDR3, as DNA: TGTGCCAGCAGTGGGACCTCGGGGGGACCTCGCACAGATACGCAGTATTTT. The chain is built from TRBV6-1 and TRBJ2-3, with 7 bases that match TRBD2. Looked up from germline, CDR1 is MNHNS and CDR2 is SASEGT. The length of the CDR3 is 17 residues. V gave up 4 bases and J gave up 1 base; unmatched junction bases: 11.

CDR3 loop: CASSPKDLGNEQYF. The CDR3 nucleotides are TGCGCCAGCAGCCCCAAAGACCTGGGCAACGAGCAGTACTTC. The rearrangement links TRBV4-1 to TRBJ2-7; the D is unclear. Germline V gene sequence: CDR1 MGHRA, CDR2 YSYEKL. The CDR3 sequence is 14 residues long. The ends were cut back, 4 bases at V and 5 bases at J, with 15 bases in the middle.

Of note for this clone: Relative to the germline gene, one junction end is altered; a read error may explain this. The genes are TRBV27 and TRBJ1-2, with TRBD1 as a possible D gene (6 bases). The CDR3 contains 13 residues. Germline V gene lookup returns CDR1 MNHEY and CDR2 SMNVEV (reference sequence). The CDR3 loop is CATSRGGDYGYTF. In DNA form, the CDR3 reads TGTGCCACCAGTCGAGGGGGAGACTATGGCTACACCTTC.

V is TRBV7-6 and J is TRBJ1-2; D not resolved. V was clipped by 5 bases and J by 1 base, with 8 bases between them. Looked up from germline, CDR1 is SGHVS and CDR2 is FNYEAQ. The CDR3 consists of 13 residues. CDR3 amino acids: CASSPPGNYGYTF. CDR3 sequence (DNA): TGTGCCAGCAGCCCGCCCGGTAACTATGGCTACACCTTC.

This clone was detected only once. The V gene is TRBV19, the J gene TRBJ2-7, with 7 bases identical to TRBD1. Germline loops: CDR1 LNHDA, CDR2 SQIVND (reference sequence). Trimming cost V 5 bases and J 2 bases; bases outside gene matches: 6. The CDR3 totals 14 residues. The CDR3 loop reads CASSARDSPYEQYF. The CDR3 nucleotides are TGTGCCAGTAGTGCCCGGGACAGCCCCTACGAGCAGTACTTC. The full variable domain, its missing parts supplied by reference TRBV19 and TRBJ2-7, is DGGITQSPKYLFRKEGQNVTLSCEQNLNHDAMYWYRQDPGQGLRLIYYSQIVNDFQKGDIAEGYSVSREKKESFPLTVTSAQKNPTAFYLCASSARDSPYEQYFGPGTRLTVT.